These 23 T cell receptor beta chains share one sample of origin, sequenced in a study of TIL therapy for anti-PD-1-resistant metastatic lung cancer. Time point denoted: pre-treatment sample, taken before nivolumab and TIL therapy. This was the immunoSEQ v3 assay. Sequencing used immunoSEQ multiplex PCR; TCRdb keeps in-frame clones, though not all of them. The sample holds about 36,000 clones, more than 60% seen once. The source was blood, collected at baseline. These receptors were collected from a person between 25 and 79 years old with non-small cell lung cancer.

The chain couples TRBV27 to TRBJ1-1, with 7 bases identical to TRBD1. In germline, CDR1 is MNHEY, CDR2 SMNVEV (reference sequence). This CDR3 is 13 amino acids long. Unmatched junction bases numbered 3, after V lost 3 bases and J lost 5 bases. Written as DNA, the CDR3 is TGTGCCAGCAGTTTTAGGGGGCCGACTGAAGCTTTCTTT. It specifies CASSFRGPTEAFF.

The J gene is TRBJ2-7, the V gene TRBV29-1, with TRBD2 as a possible D gene (6 bases). This CDR3 is built from 11 residues. The germline V gene encodes CDR1 SQVTM and CDR2 ANQGSEA. Trimming took off 7 bases at V and 6 bases at J, with 13 bases between the two ends. The CDR3 sequence is CSAGGAGEQYF. In DNA form, the CDR3 reads TGCAGCGCGGGCGGGGCGGGCGAGCAGTACTTC.

This clone occurred once. The chain joins TRBV6-5 to TRBJ2-1, with 9 bases lining up with TRBD2. The junction had 7 bases not matched to a gene; V was cut back by 6 bases and J by 4 bases. Per germline, CDR1 MNHEY and CDR2 SVGAGI. The CDR3 runs 15 residues. CDR3 region: CASSLAGDRYNEQFF. In DNA form, the CDR3 reads TGTGCCAGCAGCTTAGCGGGAGACCGGTACAATGAGCAGTTCTTC.

The chain combines TRBV5-4 with TRBJ2-5; D is unresolved. The germline V and J ends were trimmed by 5 bases and 4 bases, with 18 bases remaining between them. The germline gives CDR1 SGHNT, CDR2 YYREEE (reference sequence). The CDR3 contains 15 residues. CDR3 nucleotides: TGTGCCAGCAGACGAACTCAGGAGCCGGGAGAGACCCAGTACTTC. This translates into CASRRTQEPGETQYF.

J is TRBJ2-4 and V is TRBV7-3; D could derive from TRBD1 or TRBD2 (5 bases each). From germline, CDR1 is SGHTA and CDR2 FQGTGA. CDR3 length: 15 residues. V was shortened by 5 bases and J by 4 bases, with 15 bases between the two germline ends. This chain's CDR3 is CASSGAGTRKNIQYF. For the CDR3, the DNA is TGTGCCAGCAGCGGCGCCGGGACCCGAAAAAACATTCAGTACTTC.

The chain is built from TRBV7-2 and TRBJ2-5; D ambiguous. The CDR3 loop spans 15 amino acids. Germline assignment: CDR1 SGHTA and CDR2 FQGNSA. Trimming removed 5 bases from V and 2 bases from J, with 15 bases in between. The CDR3 is CASSPRAEPQETQYF. In DNA, the CDR3 is TGTGCCAGCAGCCCTCGTGCGGAACCTCAAGAGACCCAGTACTTC.

The gene calls are TRBV10-3 and TRBJ2-2, with 7 bases matching TRBD1. The CDR3 loop spans 15 amino acids. Germline CDR1 and CDR2: ENHRY and SYGVKD. J was trimmed by 6 bases and V by 0 bases; bases with no gene match: 4. CDR3 sequence reads: CAISESTGIAGELFF. Written as DNA, the CDR3 is TGTGCCATCAGTGAGTCGACAGGGATTGCCGGGGAGCTGTTTTTT.

This clone has more than one count but fewer than ten. The chain employs TRBV6-1 and TRBJ2-7, with TRBD2 identical over 10 bases. CDR3 length: 14 residues. V was pared by 1 base and J by 4 bases, with 1 base of the junction left unmatched. Germline values: CDR1 MNHNS, CDR2 SASEGT. In nucleotides, the CDR3 is TGTGCCAGCAGTGAAGTACTAGCGGGGTACGAGCAGTACTTC. It translates to CASSEVLAGYEQYF.

This rearrangement joins TRBV7-5 to TRBJ1-4; TRBD1 reflects the table's D call only, with no check against the DNA. TRBV7-5 is annotated as a pseudogene. The CDR3 loop spans 16 amino acids. The CDR3 loop is CVRSPNPGIANEKLFF. DNA for the CDR3: TGTGTCAGAAGTCCTAACCCAGGGATAGCTAATGAAAAACTGTTTTTT.

The chain employs TRBV7-9 and TRBJ1-5, with D possibly TRBD1 on 6 matching bases. The CDR3 is made up of 16 amino acids. With 0 bases removed from V and 3 bases from J, the gap between germline ends came to 12 bases. Germline CDR1 and CDR2: SEHNR and FQNEAQ (reference sequence). The CDR3 nucleotides read TGTGCCAGCAGCTTAGCCACGGGACACTACAATCAGCCCCAGCATTTT. Encoded protein: CASSLATGHYNQPQHF.

The chain has TRBV15 and TRBJ1-3, with D hard to call. The germline V gene has CDR1 LNHNV and CDR2 YYDKDF (reference sequence). This CDR3 has 15 residues. V shed 0 bases and J shed 4 bases, with 10 bases lying between them. The CDR3 nucleotides are TGTGCCACCAGCAGAGATGCGGCAGCGGGAAACACCATATATTTT. The encoded protein is CATSRDAAAGNTIYF.

CDR3 sequence reads: CASSVTSATYTDTQYF. DNA for the CDR3: TGTGCCAGCAGCGTAACTAGCGCGACCTACACAGATACGCAGTATTTT. This chain connects TRBV9 to TRBJ2-3; 7 bases map to TRBD2. V dropped 1 base and J dropped 2; count of bases not matched to a gene: 7. Germline assignment: CDR1 SGDLS and CDR2 YYNGEE. The CDR3 runs 16 residues.

The chain combines TRBV5-6 with TRBJ1-6; D call uncertain. The germline V and J ends were trimmed by 2 bases and 5 bases, with 11 bases remaining between them. CDR1 is SGHDT and CDR2 is YYEEEE in the germline V gene. The CDR3 is 15 amino acids. The CDR3 loop reads CASSFRSNDNSPLHF. In DNA, the CDR3 is TGTGCCAGCAGCTTTCGGTCAAACGATAATTCACCCCTCCACTTT.

This clone was picked up one time. The gene calls are TRBV6-5 and TRBJ2-3; the match to TRBD1 covers 9 bases. The CDR3 sequence is 15 residues long. Trimming took 6 bases from V and 3 from J; bases not matched to a gene: 7. Germline lookup yields CDR1 MNHEY and CDR2 SVGAGI. The CDR3 nucleotides read TGTGCCAGCAGCCGACAGGGGGTATCGACAGATACGCAGTATTTT. It encodes CASSRQGVSTDTQYF.

The chain has TRBV6-5 and TRBJ1-1; 9 bases line up with TRBD1. Germline V gene sequence: CDR1 MNHEY, CDR2 SVGAGI. The CDR3 runs 16 residues. V was clipped by 2 bases and J by 5 bases; unmatched bases: 9. CDR3 DNA: TGTGCCAGCAGTTACGCCACAGGGGGCTATAGTACTGAAGCTTTCTTT. This gives the protein CASSYATGGYSTEAFF.

This chain connects TRBV30 to TRBJ1-1; D is unresolved. The CDR3 is made up of 13 amino acids. V was shortened by 4 bases and J by 1 base, with 10 bases between the two germline ends. Germline CDR1 is GTSNPN and CDR2 is SVGIG (reference sequence). The CDR3 DNA reads TGTGCCTGGAAGGTCGCCCGGAACACTGAAGCTTTCTTT. Protein sequence: CAWKVARNTEAFF.

The chain carries TRBV5-1 and TRBJ1-5; 7 bases are shared with TRBD1. The V gene end was trimmed by 7 bases and the J gene end by 6 bases; junction bases not matched to a gene: 10. The CDR3 contains 14 residues. Germline CDR1 is SGHRS and CDR2 is YFSETQ. The CDR3 is CASGPEGAGQPQHF. In nucleotides, the CDR3 is TGCGCCAGCGGCCCGGAGGGGGCAGGTCAGCCCCAGCATTTT.

This clone has only a few counts. The CDR3 spells CASSQDTGNSPLHF. The CDR3 bases are TGCGCCAGCAGCCAAGATACGGGTAATTCACCCCTCCACTTT. The V gene is TRBV4-1, the J gene TRBJ1-6; D unclear. Germline V gene data show CDR1 as MGHRA and CDR2 as YSYEKL. The CDR3 has 14 amino acids. Trimming left V 0 bases short and J 6 bases short, with 6 bases between.

This chain links TRBV19 with TRBJ2-1, with 9 bases lining up with TRBD2. Germline CDR1 reads LNHDA; CDR2 reads SQIVND (reference sequence). The CDR3 sequence is 15 residues long. After removal of 3 bases from V and 3 bases from J, the junction contained 3 bases not matched to a gene. The CDR3 nucleotides read TGTGCCAGTAGTATTGCTAGCGGGGACTACAATGAGCAGTTCTTC. Protein: CASSIASGDYNEQFF.

The chain carries TRBV30 and TRBJ1-1, with unresolved D. Germline V gene lookup returns CDR1 GTSNPN and CDR2 SVGIG (reference sequence). V was cut by 0 bases and J by 1 base, with 9 bases left in between. The length of the CDR3 is 14 residues. CDR3 nucleotide sequence: TGTGCCTGGAGTGTTATGGGGTCGAACACTGAAGCTTTCTTT. This translates into CAWSVMGSNTEAFF.

The CDR3 spells CASSYGPKNTEAFF. The CDR3 nucleotides are TGTGCCAGCAGTTACGGACCGAAGAACACTGAAGCTTTCTTT. The J gene is TRBJ1-1, the V gene TRBV6-5; D is uncertain. Germline values: CDR1 MNHEY, CDR2 SVGAGI. The ends were cut back, 2 bases at V and 1 base at J, with 8 bases in the middle. This CDR3 has 14 amino acids.

The CDR3 nucleotides are TGTGCCAGCAGTGAATTATGGACAAATACCAATCAGCCCCAGCATTTT. This sequence encodes CASSELWTNTNQPQHF. This chain links TRBV2 with TRBJ1-5; weak D call: TRBD1 (5 bases). Deletions cut 2 bases from V and 3 bases from J, with 14 bases between. The CDR3 is made up of 16 amino acids. Germline V lookup: CDR1 SNHLY, CDR2 FYNNEI.

The chain links TRBV4-2 to TRBJ2-5; D call uncertain. Looked up from germline, CDR1 is LGHNA and CDR2 is YNFKEQ. V was clipped by 4 bases and J by 8 bases, with 11 bases between them. CDR3 length equals 12 residues. The CDR3 protein is CASSPLGKTQYF. CDR3 DNA: TGTGCCAGCAGCCCCCTTGGGAAAACCCAGTACTTC.